A selection of T cell receptor beta chains follows, all from one sample in a study of OX40 agonist ivuxolimab in advanced cancers. The repertoire was sequenced with immunoSEQ multiplex PCR; TCRdb's copy has only in-frame clones and lacks some. Of approximately 80,000 clones detected, around 86% appear once; the ten largest clones hold less than 0.25%. The material sequenced was CD4+ or CD8+ T cells sorted from blood, taken in a trial of the OX40 agonist ivuxolimab. These receptors were obtained from an adult with an advanced solid tumor such as melanoma, head and neck, liver or kidney cancer. Each CDR3 is given with its conserved first and last residue. A D gene is named only where the DNA matches it firmly. The size entry is marked missing in some rows and otherwise reads once, few, many or a size class.

>-|TRBD2|TRBV10-3|TRBJ2-2
TGTGCCACCATAGCGGGAGGGCCGAGCACCGGGGAGCTGTTTTTT
CATIAGGPSTGELFF
>-|-|TRBV7-2|TRBJ2-7
TGTGCCAGCAGCTTAGTCATGGGTAGGGACGAGCAGTACTTC
CASSLVMGRDEQYF
>-|-|TRBV15|TRBJ2-5
TGTGCCACCAGCACCAGGGGTGAGACCCAGTACTTC
CATSTRGETQYF
>-|TRBD1|TRBV7-2|TRBJ1-2
TGTGCCAGCAGCCCAAACCAACAGGGGGCCAGTGGCTACACCTTC
CASSPNQQGASGYTF
>-|-|TRBV18|TRBJ2-1
TGTGCCAGCTCAGCCCAACAGGGCTCCTACAATGAGCAGTTCTTC
CASSAQQGSYNEQFF
>-|-|TRBV5-4|TRBJ2-5
TGTGCCAGCAGCGCGGACAGTCAAGAGACCCAGTACTTC
CASSADSQETQYF
>-|TRBD2|TRBV18|TRBJ2-1
TGTGCCAGCTCACCACCCTTAGCGGGAGAGCACAATGAGCAGTTCTTC
CASSPPLAGEHNEQFF
>-|TRBD1|TRBV6-1|TRBJ1-4
TGTGCCAGCAGTGAAAGGGGGGGACAGTCGAATGAAAAACTGTTTTTT
CASSERGGQSNEKLFF
>-|TRBD2|TRBV12-5|TRBJ2-1
TGTGCTAGTGGTTTGGGACTAGCGGGTTACAATGAGCAGTTCTTC
CASGLGLAGYNEQFF
>-|-|TRBV7-9|TRBJ2-5
TGTGCCAGCAGCTTAAGTGCAGAGACCCAGTACTTC
CASSLSAETQYF
>-|TRBD1|TRBV11-3|TRBJ2-2
TGTGCCAGCAGTTTCGCCCAGGGGGCGATTCCCGGGGAGCTGTTTTTT
CASSFAQGAIPGELFF
>-|TRBD1|TRBV2|TRBJ2-7
TGTGCCAGCTCCGAACAGGGGGACATTAACGAGCAGTACTTC
CASSEQGDINEQYF
>-|-|TRBV5-1|TRBJ1-2
TGCGCCAGCAGCTTGGATCTGGAAGACACCCGGCGGGGCTACACCTTC
CASSLDLEDTRRGYTF
>-|TRBD2|TRBV5-8|TRBJ2-1
TGTGCCAGCAGCTTGGGACTAGCGGGAACCTACAATGAGCAGTTCTTC
CASSLGLAGTYNEQFF
>-|-|TRBV12-2|TRBJ2-2
TGTGCAAGCTCAGGGGGGCTCGACACCGGGGAGCTGTTTTTT
CASSGGLDTGELFF
>-|-|TRBV5-1|TRBJ1-3
TGCGCCAGCAGCTTGGATCTCGGGGACTCTGGAAACACCATATATTTT
CASSLDLGDSGNTIYF
>-|TRBD1|TRBV11-2|TRBJ1-5
TGTGCCAGCAGCCTGGACAGGGTTCAGCCCCAGCATTTT
CASSLDRVQPQHF
>once|-|TRBV7-2|TRBJ1-2
TGTGCCAGCAGCTTCTCAGGGTGGTTGGTCTATGGCTACACCTTC
CASSFSGWLVYGYTF
>-|-|TRBV5-1|TRBJ2-3
TGCGCCAGCAGCGAACTACAGGGAACGAGCACAGATACGCAGTATTTT
CASSELQGTSTDTQYF
>-|-|TRBV28|TRBJ1-2
TGTGCCAGCAGTTCGACAGACAGAATCTATGGCTACACCTTC
CASSSTDRIYGYTF
>-|-|TRBV27|TRBJ1-2
TGTGCCAGCAGTAAGCAGGGTGCAAGTTGGGGCTACACCTTC
CASSKQGASWGYTF
>-|TRBD2|TRBV5-4|TRBJ2-1
TGTGCCAGCAGCACGGGACTAGCCGGTGTCAGGGGCAATGAGCAGTTCTTC
CASSTGLAGVRGNEQFF
>-|-|TRBV7-2|TRBJ2-7
TGTGCCAGCAGCTTACGGATTTCGTTCGCCGTCCAGACCTACGAGCAGTACTTC
CASSLRISFAVQTYEQYF
>-|-|TRBV27|TRBJ1-6
TGTGCCAGCAGAGGGACCAACTTCGGGGGTTCACCCCTCCACTTT
CASRGTNFGGSPLHF
>-|TRBD1|TRBV5-1|TRBJ1-1
TGCGCCAGCAGCCGCACAGGGGGTAACACTGAAGCTTTCTTT
CASSRTGGNTEAFF
>-|TRBD2|TRBV7-9|TRBJ2-5
TGTGCCAGCAGCCCCCTCGTCGGGAGGGGCGAGACCCAGTACTTC
CASSPLVGRGETQYF
>-|TRBD1|TRBV19|TRBJ2-1
TGTGCCAGTAGTTACGACAGGGGGTCGAACAATGAGCAGTTCTTC
CASSYDRGSNNEQFF
>-|TRBD2|TRBV27|TRBJ2-2
TGTGCCAGCAAAACCGGGACTAAGAACACCGGGGAGCTGTTTTTT
CASKTGTKNTGELFF
>-|-|TRBV7-2|TRBJ2-7
TGTGCCAGCAGCTCCATGGGGTACGAGCAGTACTTC
CASSSMGYEQYF
>-|TRBD2|TRBV9|TRBJ2-1
TGTGCCAGCAGCTTTCCCCTAGCGGGAGCCCAATACAATGAGCAGTTCTTC
CASSFPLAGAQYNEQFF
>-|TRBD2|TRBV7-9|TRBJ2-1
TGTGCCAGCAGCTTAGCCCCGGGGGGACTCCTCTCCTACAATGAGCAGTTCTTC
CASSLAPGGLLSYNEQFF
>-|-|TRBV19|TRBJ1-5
TGTGCCAGTACCACTTACAATCAGCCCCAGCATTTT
CASTTYNQPQHF
>-|-|TRBV7-2|TRBJ1-5
TGTGCCAGCAGCCTCGCTGCCGGGGATAGCAATCAGCCCCAGCATTTT
CASSLAAGDSNQPQHF
>-|-|TRBV18|TRBJ1-1
TGTGCCAGCTCACCAAGGACAAAAATGAACACTGAAGCTTTCTTT
CASSPRTKMNTEAFF
>-|TRBD2|TRBV18|TRBJ2-2
TGTGCCAGCTCAGCCAGCGGGATAGGCGGGGAGCTGTTTTTT
CASSASGIGGELFF
>few|-|TRBV18|TRBJ2-5
TGTGCCAGCCACGGCGCAGGGCAGGGAAAGACCCAGTACTTC
CASHGAGQGKTQYF
>-|-|TRBV15|TRBJ2-7
TGTGCCACCAGCAGAGATGTCGGTAGGGGACACGAGCAGTACTTC
CATSRDVGRGHEQYF
>-|TRBD1|TRBV28|TRBJ1-2
TGTGCCAGCAGTTTACAGGGGGCGCGGGGCTACACCTTC
CASSLQGARGYTF
>-|TRBD1|TRBV5-6|TRBJ2-7
TGTGCCAGCTCGACAGGGTACTCCTACGAGCAGTACTTC
CASSTGYSYEQYF
>-|TRBD1|TRBV5-1|TRBJ2-7
TGCGCCAGCAGCGGGGGACAGCTCTACGAGCAGTACTTC
CASSGGQLYEQYF
>-|-|TRBV6-5|TRBJ2-7
TGTGCCAGCAGTTACAGCAAGACAGACTCCTACGAGCAGTACTTC
CASSYSKTDSYEQYF
>-|-|TRBV5-1|TRBJ1-1
TGCGCCAGCAGCTTGACCAGGGGCACTGAAGCTTTCTTT
CASSLTRGTEAFF
>-|TRBD1|TRBV6-5|TRBJ2-1
TGTGCCAGCAGCCATGGACAGGGAGGCTACAATGAGCAGTTCTTC
CASSHGQGGYNEQFF
>-|TRBD2|TRBV4-2|TRBJ2-3
TGTGCCAGCAGCCCGGGAGGGGGGACAGATACGCAGTATTTT
CASSPGGGTDTQYF
>-|TRBD2|TRBV28|TRBJ2-1
TGTGCCAGCAGCCTCGGAGCGGGAGGTATATACAATGAGCAGTTCTTC
CASSLGAGGIYNEQFF
>-|-|TRBV19|TRBJ1-5
TGTGCCAGTAGTATCCCGTATAGCAATCAGCCCCAGCATTTT
CASSIPYSNQPQHF
>-|-|TRBV5-1|TRBJ1-2
TGCGCCAGCAGATCGGAGGCAGGCCCGGGAAATGGCTACACCTTC
CASRSEAGPGNGYTF
>-|-|TRBV6-1|TRBJ1-1
TGTGCCAGCAAAGAAACAGGAGGTCCCACTGAAGCTTTCTTT
CASKETGGPTEAFF
>-|-|TRBV9|TRBJ2-2
TGTGCCAGCAGCGAGCCGGGGGAGCTGTTTTTT
CASSEPGELFF
>-|TRBD2|TRBV5-8|TRBJ2-5
TGTGCCAGCAGCCCATTCGGTGGGACTAGCGGGATACAAGAGACCCAGTACTTC
CASSPFGGTSGIQETQYF
>-|TRBD1|TRBV7-9|TRBJ2-5
TGTGCCAGCAGCCCGCCTCCCGCAGGGGGCAGCGAGACCCAGTACTTC
CASSPPPAGGSETQYF
>-|-|TRBV18|TRBJ1-1
TGTGCCAGCTCACTCGCGGGCCCAGCGAACACTGAAGCTTTCTTT
CASSLAGPANTEAFF
>-|TRBD1|TRBV11-2|TRBJ1-1
TGTGCCAGCAGCCGGACAGGTCAGGAACGGACTGAAGCTTTCTTT
CASSRTGQERTEAFF
>-|-|TRBV21-1|TRBJ2-4
TGTGCCAGCAGCGGGGGACTGCCCGGCATTCAGTACTTC
CASSGGLPGIQYF
>-|TRBD2|TRBV6-1|TRBJ2-1
TGTGCCAGCAGTGCGGGGGGGGGTGAAGAGCAGTTCTTC
CASSAGGGEEQFF
>few|-|TRBV19|TRBJ2-3
TGTGCCAGTAGTATAGCCGCCGGGACGGCAGATACGCAGTATTTT
CASSIAAGTADTQYF
>-|-|TRBV11-2|TRBJ1-1
TGTGCCAGCAGTTTCCAGGGTGAAGCTTTCTTT
CASSFQGEAFF